Below, one TCR beta chain is given with its context. The target antigen is unknown. Germline assignment: CDR1 DFQATT and CDR2 SNEGSKA (reference sequence). The CDR3 totals 11 residues. The V and J ends lost 6 bases and 5 bases respectively, with 10 bases between them. The data are from a study of T cell responses to AZD1222 COVID-19 vaccine. General study results and limits: Spike-specific TCRs gained breadth and depth after people received two AZD1222 doses.

Here immunoSEQ multiplex PCR was the method, and the copy in TCRdb shows in-frame clones only, minus some. The data show 80,000 or so clones, around 89% seen once. This receptor was identified in an adult in good health. The sequences come from peripheral blood, collected on day 0 of AZD1222 vaccination. The chain carries TRBV20-1 and TRBJ1-2; perhaps TRBD1 as D (5 bases). Written as DNA, the CDR3 is TGCAGTGCCTCGCAGGGTTATGGCTACACCTTC. Translation: CSASQGYGYTF.